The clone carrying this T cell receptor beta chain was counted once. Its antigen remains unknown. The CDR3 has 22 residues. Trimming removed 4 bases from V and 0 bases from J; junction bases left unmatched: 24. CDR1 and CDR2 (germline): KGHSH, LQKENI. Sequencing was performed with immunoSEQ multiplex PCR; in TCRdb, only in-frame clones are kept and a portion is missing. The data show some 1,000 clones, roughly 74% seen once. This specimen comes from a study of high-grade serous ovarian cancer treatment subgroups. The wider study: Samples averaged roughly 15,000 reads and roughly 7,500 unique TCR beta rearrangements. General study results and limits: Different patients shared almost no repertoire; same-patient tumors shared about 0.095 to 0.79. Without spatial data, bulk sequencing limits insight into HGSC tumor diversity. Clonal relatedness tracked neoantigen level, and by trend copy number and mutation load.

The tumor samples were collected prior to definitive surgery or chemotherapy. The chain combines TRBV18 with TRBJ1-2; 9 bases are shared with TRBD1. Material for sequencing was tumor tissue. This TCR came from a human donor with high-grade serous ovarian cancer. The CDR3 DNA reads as TGTGCCAGCTCACACTCTCCGAGACTGCCTGATGGGACAGGGAGTACTAACTATGGCTACACCTTC. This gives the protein CASSHSPRLPDGTGSTNYGYTF.